The next 28 T cell receptor beta chains were all read from a single sample in a study of blood T cells in healthy people across ages (dated by TCRdb to the mid-2010s). Library creation used 5' RACE. The listed sequencing device is Illumina HiSeq 2500. A second PCR of roughly 6 to 11 cycles was performed with a sample-barcoded 5' primer and a J-beta primer mix. TCRdb ran its own pipeline on the public reads, namely fastp trimming at Q25 and MiXCR clone calling, and kept in-frame beta chains. Entries are consolidated by CDR3 protein sequence, retaining the most common genes and DNA. The sample has around 1,500,000 distinct CDR3 sequences on record, roughly 45% of them singletons. 6.5% to 10% of the sample is in the top ten clones. The specimen was blood. The origin of the receptors is a woman under 30 in good health.

V and J are TRBV27 and TRBJ2-7, with 13 bases matching TRBD2. J was trimmed by 8 bases and V by 6 bases; bases with no gene match: 10. The CDR3 extends over 15 amino acids. The V gene's germline CDR1 is MNHEY and CDR2 SMNVEV (reference sequence). CDR3 sequence: CASSSGTSGEAKQYF. The DNA for the CDR3 is TGTGCCAGCAGCAGCGGGACTAGCGGGGAGGCTAAGCAGTACTTC.

The rearrangement uses TRBV7-6 and TRBJ2-7, with 7 bases lining up with TRBD1. Trimming removed 11 bases from V and 5 bases from J; junction bases left unmatched: 15. This CDR3 has 14 residues. Looked up from germline, CDR1 is SGHVS and CDR2 is FNYEAQ. The CDR3 nucleotides are TGTGCCTGCTCCCCCCCACGACAGGGCCACGAGCAGTACTTC. This sequence encodes CACSPPRQGHEQYF.

The chain joins TRBV12-3 or TRBV12-4 to TRBJ2-5; no definite D call. Trimming cost V 6 bases and J 1 base, with 12 bases left between them. This CDR3 spans 14 amino acids. As DNA, the CDR3 is TGTGCCAGCAGGCGAACGGACCTCCAAGAGACCCAGTACTTC. Its translation: CASRRTDLQETQYF.

The chain uses TRBV2 and TRBJ2-1; D unresolved. Germline CDR1 reads SNHLY; CDR2 reads FYNNEI. The CDR3 consists of 15 residues. V lost 2 bases to trimming and J lost 6 bases, with 14 bases between them. The CDR3 DNA reads as TGTGCCAGCAGTGAACGCCCCCCCCTGAGCAATGAGCAGTTCTTC. Its translation is CASSERPPLSNEQFF.

This chain joins TRBV5-5 and TRBJ2-7, with 9 bases fitting TRBD2. This CDR3 contains 17 residues. CDR1 is SGHKS, CDR2 YYEKEE, per germline (reference sequence). Trimming took 2 bases from V and 3 from J; bases not matched to a gene: 12. CDR3 in amino acids: CASSLGLAGPRGYEQYF. CDR3 in DNA: TGTGCCAGCAGCTTAGGCCTAGCGGGGCCCCGGGGCTACGAGCAGTACTTC. The full variable domain, with the rest looked up from reference TRBV5-5 and TRBJ2-7, is DAGVTQSPTHLIKTRGQQVTLRCSPISGHKSVSWYQQVLGQGPQFIFQYYEKEERGRGNFPDRFSARQFPNYSSELNVNALLLGDSALYLCASSLGLAGPRGYEQYFGPGTRLTVT.

This rearrangement joins TRBV6-1 to TRBJ2-3, with TRBD2 as a possible D gene (6 bases). Germline loops: CDR1 MNHNS, CDR2 SASEGT. Between the trimmed V and J ends, which lost 1 base and 2 bases, there was a span of 13 bases. The CDR3 has 16 residues. DNA for the CDR3: TGTGCCAGCAGTGAAGTCGCGGGGAAACCCACAGATACGCAGTATTTT. It translates to CASSEVAGKPTDTQYF.

The chain employs TRBV9 and TRBJ2-1; 16 bases are a match to TRBD2. The length of the CDR3 is 18 residues. Germline values: CDR1 SGDLS, CDR2 YYNGEE. J gave up 7 bases and V 0 bases, and 7 bases lay outside the gene matches. This CDR3 is CASSVVGTSGGGWNEQFF. The CDR3 DNA follows: TGTGCCAGCAGCGTAGTCGGGACTAGCGGGGGGGGATGGAATGAGCAGTTCTTC.

The gene calls are TRBV20-1 and TRBJ2-3; 11 nucleotides agree with TRBD2. The germline V gene has CDR1 DFQATT and CDR2 SNEGSKA (reference sequence). The CDR3 is 16 amino acids. Germline trimming cut 7 bases from V and 6 bases from J; bases unmatched to any gene: 15. The CDR3 reads CSGRWASGGRSDTQYF. Written as DNA, the CDR3 is TGCAGTGGAAGGTGGGCTAGCGGGGGGCGATCGGATACGCAGTATTTT.

Of note for this clonotype: One junction end disagrees with the germline gene, perhaps due to a read error. The V and J genes are TRBV20-1 and TRBJ2-5, with 10 bases identical to TRBD2. Germline CDR1 and CDR2: DFQATT and SNEGSKA (reference sequence). The CDR3 covers 14 residues. This CDR3 is CSASDGLAGETRYF. Here the CDR3 DNA reads TGCAGTGCTAGTGATGGGCTAGCGGGAGAGACCCGGTACTTC.

The chain links TRBV6-2 or TRBV6-3 to TRBJ2-3; D is possibly TRBD2 (5 bases). CDR1 and CDR2 from the germline V gene are MNHEY and SVGEGT. CDR3 length: 15 amino acids. Trimming cost V 3 bases and J 1 base, with 11 bases left between them. CDR3 sequence reads: CASSYRDMRTDTQYF. CDR3 DNA sequence: TGTGCCAGCAGTTATCGGGATATGCGCACAGATACGCAGTATTTT.

This clonotype has only a few counts. The chain is built from TRBV6-5 and TRBJ2-1, with 9 bases that match TRBD2. The V gene end was trimmed by 0 bases and the J gene end by 7 bases; junction bases not matched to a gene: 7. This CDR3 region has 16 residues. The germline V gene has CDR1 MNHEY and CDR2 SVGAGI. The CDR3 sequence: CASSYSGSGSGNEQFF. DNA for the CDR3: TGTGCCAGCAGTTACTCGGGTAGCGGGAGTGGAAATGAGCAGTTCTTC.

V gene TRBV13 combines with J gene TRBJ1-1; the D is unclear. The CDR3 is made up of 14 amino acids. With 5 bases removed from V and 4 bases from J, the gap between germline ends came to 14 bases. CDR1 is PRHDT and CDR2 is FYEKMQ in the germline V gene (reference sequence). CDR3 DNA sequence: TGTGCCAGCAGCGGAGAGGGAAAAGGCACTGAAGCTTTCTTT. This translates into CASSGEGKGTEAFF.

This clonotype was recorded a few times. V and J are TRBV3-1 and TRBJ2-1; 10 bases align to TRBD2. The CDR3 contains 16 residues. Germline assignment: CDR1 LGHDT and CDR2 YNNKEL (reference sequence). The J segment lost 6 bases and the V segment lost 0 bases, leaving 5 bases of the junction unmatched. CDR3 in DNA: TGTGCCAGCAGCCAAGAGGCTAGCGGGAGTCGCAATGAGCAGTTCTTC. Its translation: CASSQEASGSRNEQFF.

The genes are TRBV6-2 or TRBV6-3 and TRBJ2-7, with D perhaps TRBD2 (5 bases). Deletions cut 8 bases from V and 4 bases from J, with 18 bases between. The germline V gene has CDR1 MNHEY and CDR2 SVGEGT. The CDR3 extends over 14 amino acids. The DNA of the CDR3 is TGTGCCAGCTCCCTCAACCCCTCGGGGTACGAGCAGTACTTC. Its translation is CASSLNPSGYEQYF.

This clonotype appeared a few times. The J gene is TRBJ1-6, the V gene TRBV6-6; D call uncertain. Germline CDR1 MNHNY, CDR2 SVGAGI (reference sequence). This CDR3 spans 14 amino acids. Trimming shortened V by 5 bases and J by 6 bases, and 11 bases separated the two germline ends. CDR3 region: CASSGGGINSPLHF. CDR3 in DNA: TGTGCCAGCAGTGGTGGCGGGATTAATTCACCCCTCCACTTT.

CDR3 bases: TGTGCCAGCAGTTACACTTCATCTACAGGGGCCTATGGCTACACCTTC. Protein: CASSYTSSTGAYGYTF. The chain has TRBV6-5 and TRBJ1-2, with TRBD1 identical over 7 bases. The V gene end was trimmed by 2 bases and the J gene end by 4 bases; junction bases not matched to a gene: 10. There are 16 residues in the CDR3. Germline V CDR1 and CDR2: MNHEY, SVGAGI.

The rearrangement uses TRBV6-2 or TRBV6-3 and TRBJ2-3, with D perhaps matching TRBD2 (5 bases). The CDR3 has 13 residues. Trimming cost V 5 bases and J 4 bases, with 10 bases left between them. In germline, CDR1 is MNHEY, CDR2 SVGEGT. Written as DNA, the CDR3 is TGTGCCAGCAGTGCCCGGCGGGCAGATACGCAGTATTTT. It encodes CASSARRADTQYF.

As regards this clonotype: A read error may produce the germline difference seen at one junction end. V and J are TRBV12-3 or TRBV12-4 and TRBJ1-1; no definite D call. The CDR3 loop spans 14 amino acids. CDR3 nucleotide sequence: TGTGCCAGCAGTTTAGCTCCGTTGAAGACTGAAGCTTTCTTT. Protein sequence: CASSLAPLKTEAFF.

The J gene is TRBJ2-5, the V gene TRBV14; the D gene is possibly TRBD2 (6 bases). Germline V gene lookup returns CDR1 SGHDN and CDR2 FVKESK. The CDR3 has 14 amino acids. The germline V and J ends were trimmed by 4 bases and 6 bases, with 15 bases remaining between them. CDR3 nucleotide sequence: TGTGCCAGCAGCCTCGGCGGGACCGGGAAGACCCAGTACTTC. It codes for CASSLGGTGKTQYF.

As for this clonotype: This likely comes from a read error, as the CDR3 has no conserved phenylalanine or tryptophan at its end. The rearrangement links TRBV2 to TRBJ2-6; the D gene could be TRBD1 or TRBD2 (5 bases each). Trimming removed 8 bases at V and 2 bases at J, with 10 bases between. Germline assignment: CDR1 SNHLY and CDR2 FYNNEI. This CDR3 comprises 14 residues. This chain's CDR3 is CASCGDAGANVLTC. The CDR3 DNA follows: TGTGCCAGCTGTGGGGACGCTGGGGCCAACGTCCTGACTTGC.

The V call is TRBV18, the J call TRBJ2-1; D unclear. V gave up 1 base and J gave up 7 bases, with 11 bases separating them. The CDR3 totals 14 residues. CDR1 and CDR2 from the germline V gene are KGHSH and LQKENI. The CDR3 reads CASSPLVAANEQFF. CDR3 sequence (DNA): TGTGCCAGCTCACCACTTGTTGCGGCGAATGAGCAGTTCTTC.

This clonotype was recorded a few times. The V gene is TRBV9, the J gene TRBJ2-1; TRBD2 aligns across 12 bases. The CDR3 runs 17 residues. Per germline, CDR1 SGDLS and CDR2 YYNGEE. Trimming took 1 base from V and 8 from J; bases not matched to a gene: 10. The CDR3 sequence: CASSVPILAGGRDEQFF. CDR3 nucleotide sequence: TGTGCCAGCAGCGTACCGATACTAGCGGGAGGCCGAGATGAGCAGTTCTTC.

The chain joins TRBV12-3 or TRBV12-4 to TRBJ2-1, with 8 bases that match TRBD2. Unmatched junction bases numbered 6, after V lost 5 bases and J lost 0 bases. This CDR3 contains 16 residues. The CDR3 DNA reads TGTGCCAGCAGTCATAGCGGGGCGAGCTCCTACAATGAGCAGTTCTTC. This encodes CASSHSGASSYNEQFF.

This chain uses TRBV6-6 with TRBJ2-1; possibly TRBD2 for D (5 bases). Near its end, the DNA agrees better with TRBJ2-7, so the J call may be wrong. The CDR3 contains 17 residues. Looked up from germline, CDR1 is MNHNY and CDR2 is SVGAGI (reference sequence). CDR3 amino acids: CASSYQDSTSSYNEQYF. As DNA, the CDR3 is TGTGCCAGCAGTTACCAGGACTCGACGAGCTCCTACAATGAGCAGTACTTC.

This clonotype has a handful of counts. The chain is built from TRBV29-1 and TRBJ2-7, with 8 bases that match TRBD1. Germline CDR1 reads SQVTM; CDR2 reads ANQGSEA. After removal of 6 bases from V and 5 bases from J, the junction contained 12 bases not matched to a gene. This CDR3 has 14 residues. The CDR3 protein is CSVASGQGRNEQYF. CDR3 DNA: TGCAGCGTCGCCTCCGGACAGGGCAGGAACGAGCAGTACTTC.

The table lists this clonotype with a few counts. The rearrangement uses TRBV10-3 and TRBJ2-5, with D maybe TRBD1 (5 bases). V lost 2 bases, J lost 5 bases, and 12 bases lay in between. In germline, CDR1 is ENHRY, CDR2 SYGVKD. This CDR3 is built from 14 residues. The CDR3 DNA sequence: TGTGCCATCAGTGAGGCCAGGGTCGGGGAGACCCAGTACTTC. Translated: CAISEARVGETQYF.

The chain uses TRBV15 and TRBJ2-3; 14 bases agree with TRBD2. The trim removed 4 bases at V and 2 bases at J, leaving 11 bases unmatched. CDR1 and CDR2 (germline): LNHNV, YYDKDF (reference sequence). The CDR3 has 19 residues. CDR3 nucleotides: TGTGCCACCAGCAAACCCCCGAGGACTAGCGGGAGGATCACAGATACGCAGTATTTT. Translation gives CATSKPPRTSGRITDTQYF.

This clonotype was detected only a few times. The chain combines TRBV21-1 with TRBJ2-1; the table's D call of TRBD2 was not tested on the DNA. TRBV21-1 constitutes a pseudogene. The CDR3 length is 15 residues. The CDR3 loop reads CASSKRLAGVNEQFF. As DNA, the CDR3 is TGTGCCAGCAGCAAAAGACTAGCGGGGGTGAATGAGCAGTTCTTC.